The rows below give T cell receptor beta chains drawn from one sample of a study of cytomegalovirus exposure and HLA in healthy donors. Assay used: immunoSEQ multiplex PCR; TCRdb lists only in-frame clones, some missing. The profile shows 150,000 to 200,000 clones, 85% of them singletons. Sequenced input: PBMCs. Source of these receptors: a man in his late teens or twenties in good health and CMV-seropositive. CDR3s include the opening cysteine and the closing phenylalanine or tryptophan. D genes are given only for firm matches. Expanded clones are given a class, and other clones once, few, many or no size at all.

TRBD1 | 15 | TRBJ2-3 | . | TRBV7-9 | TGTGCCAGCAGCTTACCTTCCGGGACAGCGGATACGCAGTATTTT | CASSLPSGTADTQYF
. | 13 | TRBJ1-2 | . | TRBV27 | TGTGCCACCTCCCGCGGTCAGGGATATGGCTACACCTTC | CATSRGQGYGYTF
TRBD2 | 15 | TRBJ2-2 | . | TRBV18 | TGTGCCAGCTCGCTCGGACTAGCTGACACCGGGGAGCTGTTTTTT | CASSLGLADTGELFF
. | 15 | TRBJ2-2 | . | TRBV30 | TGTGCCTGGAGTTATGGCCTAAGCGGGCCCGGGGAGCTGTTTTTT | CAWSYGLSGPGELFF
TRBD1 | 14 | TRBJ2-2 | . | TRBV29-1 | TGCAGCGCAGCCCAGGACAGGGAACACCGGGGAGCTGTTTTT | CSAAQDREHRGAVF
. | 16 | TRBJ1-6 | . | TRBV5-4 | TGTGCCAGCAGCTTGCTCGGGGAGGGGAATAATTCACCCCTCCACTTT | CASSLLGEGNNSPLHF
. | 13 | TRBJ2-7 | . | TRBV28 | TGTGCCAGCAACGGGGAGGCCTCCTACGAGCAGTACTTC | CASNGEASYEQYF
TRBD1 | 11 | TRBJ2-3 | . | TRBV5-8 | TGTGCCAGCAGCTCGACAGGGAAGGAGTATTTT | CASSSTGKEYF
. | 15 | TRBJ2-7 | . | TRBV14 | TGTGCCAGCAGCCCCCCCGGGACAAACTCCTACGAGCAGTACTTC | CASSPPGTNSYEQYF
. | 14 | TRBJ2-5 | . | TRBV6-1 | TGTGCCAGCAGTGCAGGGCCTTTCTTTGAGACCCAGTACTTC | CASSAGPFFETQYF
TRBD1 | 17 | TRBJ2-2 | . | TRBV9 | TGTGCCAGCAGCGTCCCGGGACAGGGGGCGAACACCGGGGAGCTGTTTTTT | CASSVPGQGANTGELFF
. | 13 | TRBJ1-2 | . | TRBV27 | TGTGCCAGCAGTCGGGGCGGGGGGCAAGGCTACACCTTC | CASSRGGGQGYTF
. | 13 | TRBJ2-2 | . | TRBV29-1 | TGCAGCGTTCAGGGTAGTGACACCGGGGAGCTGTTTTTT | CSVQGSDTGELFF
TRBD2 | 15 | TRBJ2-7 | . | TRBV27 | TGTGCCAGCAGTTCGCCCGGGACTAGAGGACAGGAGCAGTACTTC | CASSSPGTRGQEQYF
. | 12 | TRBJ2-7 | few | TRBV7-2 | TGTGCCAGCAGCCCTCTTACGGGCGAGCAGTACTTC | CASSPLTGEQYF
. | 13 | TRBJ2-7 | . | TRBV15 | TGTGCCACCAGCAGAGACCGGGACTACGAGCAGTACTTC | CATSRDRDYEQYF
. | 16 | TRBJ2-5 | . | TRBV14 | TGTGCCAGCAGCCAAGATACAGGGCCTAAGGGAGAGACCCAGTACTTC | CASSQDTGPKGETQYF
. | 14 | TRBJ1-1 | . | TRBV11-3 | TGTGCCAGCAGCTTCATCGGGGGGAAGGAGGTCGCTTTCTTT | CASSFIGGKEVAFF
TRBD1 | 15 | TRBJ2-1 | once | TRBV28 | TGTGCCAGCAGCACAGGACAGGGAGGCTACAATGAGCAGTTCTTC | CASSTGQGGYNEQFF
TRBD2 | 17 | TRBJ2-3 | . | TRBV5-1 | TGCGCCAGCAGGGACGAGCGGGGGGGTAAAAACACAGATACGCAGTATTTT | CASRDERGGKNTDTQYF
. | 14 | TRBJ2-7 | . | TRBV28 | TGTGCCAGCAGTCCAGTGACAGCCTACTACGAGCAGTACTTC | CASSPVTAYYEQYF
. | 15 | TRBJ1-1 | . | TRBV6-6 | TGTGCCAGCAGAGAGAGTCAGGGTGGGGACACTGAAGCTTTCTTT | CASRESQGGDTEAFF
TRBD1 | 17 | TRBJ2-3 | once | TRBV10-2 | TGCGCCAGCAGTGACCCCGGGACAGGGGTTAATACAGATACGCAGTATTTT | CASSDPGTGVNTDTQYF
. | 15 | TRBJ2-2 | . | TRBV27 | TGTGCCAGCGGTCTTGGGGGGGCCCGCACCGGGGAGCTGTTTTTT | CASGLGGARTGELFF
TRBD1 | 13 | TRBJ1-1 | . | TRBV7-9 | TGTGCCAGCAGCAAAAGCAGGGACAGGGAAGCTTTCTTT | CASSKSRDREAFF
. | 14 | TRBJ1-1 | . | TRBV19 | TGTGCCAGTAGGCTGGACAGAGCGGACACTGAAGCTTTCTTT | CASRLDRADTEAFF
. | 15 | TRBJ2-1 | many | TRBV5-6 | TGTGCCAGCAGCTTGGGACAGAGGAACTACAATGAGCAGTTCTTC | CASSLGQRNYNEQFF
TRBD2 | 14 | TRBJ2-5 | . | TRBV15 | TGTGCCACCAGCAGAGGACTAGCGGAAGAGACCCAGTACTTC | CATSRGLAEETQYF
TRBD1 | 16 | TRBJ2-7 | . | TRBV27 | TGTGCCAGCAGTGCGTCGAGCGACAGGGACTCCTACGAGCAGTACTTC | CASSASSDRDSYEQYF
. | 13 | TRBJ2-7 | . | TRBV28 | TGTGCCAGCACCGACTCGGCGACAGACGAGCAGTACTTC | CASTDSATDEQYF
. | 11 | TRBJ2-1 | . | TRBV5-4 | TGTGCCAGCAGCTTCGACAATGAGCAGTTCTTC | CASSFDNEQFF
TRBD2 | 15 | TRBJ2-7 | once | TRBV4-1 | TGCGCCAGCAGCCAAGAGGGACGGGGGGGCGACGAGCAGTACTTC | CASSQEGRGGDEQYF
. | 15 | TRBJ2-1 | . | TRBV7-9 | TGTGCCAGCAGCTTTAGCGCGGGCCTCTACAATGAGCAGTTCTTC | CASSFSAGLYNEQFF
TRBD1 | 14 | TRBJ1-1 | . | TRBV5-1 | TGCGCCAGCAGCCGACAGGGGGGGTCCACTGAAGCTTTCTTT | CASSRQGGSTEAFF
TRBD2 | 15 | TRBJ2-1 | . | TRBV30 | TGTGCCTGGAGTGTACCTGCGGGGGGTTACAATGAGCAGTTCTTC | CAWSVPAGGYNEQFF
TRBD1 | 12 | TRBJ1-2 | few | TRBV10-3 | TGTGCCATCAGTCTGACAGGGGGAGGCTACACCTTC | CAISLTGGGYTF
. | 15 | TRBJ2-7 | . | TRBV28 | TGTGCCAGCAGTCCCGGGACACTTGAGGCCTACGAGCAGTACTTC | CASSPGTLEAYEQYF
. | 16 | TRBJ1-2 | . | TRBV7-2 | TGTGCCAGCAGCTTGCCAACAGGGATTCCTAACTATGGCTACACCTTC | CASSLPTGIPNYGYTF
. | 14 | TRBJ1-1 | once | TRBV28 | TGTGCCAGCAGGTCTGGGCAGCCGAACACTGAAGCTTTCTTT | CASRSGQPNTEAFF
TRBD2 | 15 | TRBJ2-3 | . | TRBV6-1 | TGTGCCAGCGGTTGGGGTAGCGGGGACACAGATACGCAGTATTTT | CASGWGSGDTDTQYF
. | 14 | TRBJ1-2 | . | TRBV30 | TGTGCCTGGAGAAGGTCAGGGAGGCACTATGGCTACACCTTC | CAWRRSGRHYGYTF
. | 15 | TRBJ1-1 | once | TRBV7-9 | TGTGCCAGTACAGTCGGAGGAGGCTCGGGCACTGAAGCTTTCTTT | CASTVGGGSGTEAFF
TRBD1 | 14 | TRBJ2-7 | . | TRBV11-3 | TGTGCCAGCAGCCGATCGACAGGGCGAGCCGAGCAGTACTTC | CASSRSTGRAEQYF
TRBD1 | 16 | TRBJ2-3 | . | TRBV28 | TGTGCCAGCAGTTCCCCGGGACAGGGAGACACAGATACGCAGTATTTT | CASSSPGQGDTDTQYF
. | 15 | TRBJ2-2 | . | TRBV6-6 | TGTGCCAGCAGTTACTCGAGACAGAACACCGGGGAGCTGTTTTTT | CASSYSRQNTGELFF
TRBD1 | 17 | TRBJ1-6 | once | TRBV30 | TGTGCCTGGTTGTCCTTACCCGGGACAGGGGGAAATTCACCCCTCCACTTT | CAWLSLPGTGGNSPLHF
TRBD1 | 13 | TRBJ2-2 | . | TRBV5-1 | TGCGCCAGCAGCTTCTATCAGGGGGCGGAGCTGTTTTTT | CASSFYQGAELFF
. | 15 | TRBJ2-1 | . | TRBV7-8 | TGTGCCAGCAGCACAACCCCTGACAGGTACAATGAGCAGTTCTTC | CASSTTPDRYNEQFF
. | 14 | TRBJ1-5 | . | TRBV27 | TGTGCCAGCAGTTTACGAGGAAGCAATCAGCCCCAGCATTTT | CASSLRGSNQPQHF
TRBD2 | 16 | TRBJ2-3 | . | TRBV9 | TGTGCCAGCAGCGTAGGGACTAGCGGGAACACAGATACGCAGTATTTT | CASSVGTSGNTDTQYF
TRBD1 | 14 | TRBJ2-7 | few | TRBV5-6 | TGTGCCAGCAGCTTGTTAGGACAGGACTACGAGCAGTACTTC | CASSLLGQDYEQYF
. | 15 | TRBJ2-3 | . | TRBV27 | TGTGCCAGCAGGTACGGTAGCGTCAGCACAGATACGCAGTATTTT | CASRYGSVSTDTQYF
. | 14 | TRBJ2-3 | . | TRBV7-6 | TGTGCCAGCAGCTTAGACGGGGGTACAGATACGCAGTATTTT | CASSLDGGTDTQYF